This TCR beta chain originates from a study of tumor-infiltrating lymphocytes in localized non-small cell lung cancer. Study summary: Several tumor histologies, both smoking statuses, and some post-neoadjuvant chemotherapy samples were included. From each patient, both tumor and uninvolved lung, non-adjacent to tumor, were sampled. General study results and limits: Only some patients had TCR sequencing, depending on available tissue. Technical variation could not be separated from intratumor heterogeneity here.

On this clone: Antigen: not known.

CDR3 length equals 12 residues. Germline V gene lookup returns CDR1 SGHNT and CDR2 YYREEE (reference sequence). V lost 0 bases and J 7 bases, leaving 8 bases between the germline ends. Clones were sequenced by immunoSEQ multiplex PCR, and TCRdb holds only the in-frame ones, with some missing. The top ten clones hold 3% to 3.5% of a sample with 21,000 or so clones, 60% to 80% of them seen once. Material for sequencing was lung tumor tissue. The source is a human donor with non-small cell lung cancer. This sequence joins TRBV5-4 and TRBJ2-7; a weak D match, TRBD2 (6 bases). For the CDR3, the DNA is TGTGCCAGCAGCTTGGAGGGGAGGGAGCAGTACTTC. Translation gives CASSLEGREQYF.